What follows are 26 T cell receptor beta chains derived from one specimen sequenced in a study of blood T cell repertoires in COVID-19. Sequencing was performed with immunoSEQ multiplex PCR; in TCRdb, only in-frame clones are kept and a portion is missing. Here the sample spans 150,000 to 200,000 clones, 75% to 90% being singletons. The source material was peripheral blood. These receptors originate from a man between 65 and 85 years old with active or convalescent COVID-19.

The chain has TRBV5-1 and TRBJ2-5; D is possibly TRBD2 (6 bases). V was clipped by 5 bases and J by 1 base, with 15 bases between them. The germline gives CDR1 SGHRS, CDR2 YFSETQ. The CDR3 loop spans 15 amino acids. CDR3 DNA: TGCGCCAGCAGTCTCGGGGGTACCACCCAAGAGACCCAGTACTTC. It translates to CASSLGGTTQETQYF.

The rearrangement joins TRBV2 to TRBJ2-5; D perhaps matches TRBD2 (7 bases). V was cut by 0 bases and J by 5 bases, with 10 bases left in between. CDR1 SNHLY and CDR2 FYNNEI come from the germline V gene. The CDR3 has 14 residues. The CDR3 DNA follows: TGTGCCAGCAGTGAAGCGCGGGGGCGGGAGACCCAGTACTTC. It yields the protein CASSEARGRETQYF.

The rearrangement uses TRBV2 and TRBJ2-1; maybe TRBD2 (5 bases). CDR1 SNHLY and CDR2 FYNNEI come from the germline V gene. The CDR3 runs to 15 residues. The V end was cut by 1 base, the J end by 4 bases, with 11 bases between. CDR3 residues: CASSEESQRYNEQFF. In DNA form, the CDR3 reads TGTGCCAGCAGTGAAGAGTCCCAGCGGTACAATGAGCAGTTCTTC. Filled out from reference TRBV2 and TRBJ2-1, the complete variable domain reads EPEVTQTPSHQVTQMGQEVILRCVPISNHLYFYWYRQILGQKVEFLVSFYNNEISEKSEIFDDQFSVERPDGSNFTLKIRSTKLEDSAMYFCASSEESQRYNEQFFGPGTRLTVL.

The rearrangement links TRBV20-1 to TRBJ2-5, with unresolved D. This CDR3 has 11 residues. V was shortened by 6 bases and J by 5 bases, with 10 bases between the two germline ends. Germline CDR1 DFQATT, CDR2 SNEGSKA (reference sequence). The CDR3 loop is CSARRIETQYF. CDR3 sequence (DNA): TGCAGTGCCAGGCGAATCGAGACCCAGTACTTC.

This chain uses TRBV5-4 with TRBJ2-7, with a weak D call TRBD1 (6 bases). The germline gives CDR1 SGHNT, CDR2 YYREEE (reference sequence). V shed 0 bases and J shed 7 bases, with 8 bases lying between them. This CDR3 region has 12 residues. CDR3 protein: CASSLEGVEQYF. The DNA for the CDR3 is TGTGCCAGCAGCTTGGAGGGGGTAGAGCAGTACTTC.

The CDR3 loop is CAISDSPGTSGGVGQFF. Here the CDR3 DNA reads TGTGCCATCAGTGACTCCCCCGGGACTAGCGGGGGGGTCGGGCAGTTCTTC. The chain carries TRBV10-3 and TRBJ2-1; 16 bases match TRBD2. Germline CDR1 ENHRY, CDR2 SYGVKD. The CDR3 consists of 17 residues. The J segment lost 12 bases and the V segment lost 3 bases, leaving 11 bases of the junction unmatched.

This rearrangement joins TRBV12-3 or TRBV12-4 to TRBJ1-1; D uncertain. V gave up 3 bases and J gave up 4 bases, with 9 bases separating them. This CDR3 contains 13 residues. The CDR3 DNA sequence: TGTGCCAGCAGTTTCAGCGGCTCCACTGAAGCTTTCTTT. As protein: CASSFSGSTEAFF.

The chain combines TRBV3-1 (or the pseudogene TRBV3-2) with TRBJ1-6; D may be TRBD1 (6 bases). In germline, CDR1 is LGHDT, CDR2 YNNKEL (reference sequence). Trimming took off 1 base at V and 15 bases at J, with 19 bases between the two ends. The CDR3 sequence is 15 residues long. The CDR3 DNA is TGTGCCAGCAGCCAAGGAACAGGGACGCCGGGGTTCCTCCACTTT. Residues: CASSQGTGTPGFLHF.

The chain employs TRBV7-2 and TRBJ1-5; no clear D. Trimming took off 5 bases at V and 3 bases at J, with 8 bases between the two ends. Per the germline V gene, CDR1 is SGHTA and CDR2 is FQGNSA. The length of the CDR3 is 13 residues. The CDR3 here is CASSPRTNQPQHF. The CDR3 coding sequence is TGTGCCAGCAGCCCGCGAACCAATCAGCCCCAGCATTTT. The variable domain in full, completed from reference TRBV7-2 and TRBJ1-5, reads GAGVSQSPSNKVTEKGKDVELRCDPISGHTALYWYRQSLGQGLEFLIYFQGNSAPDKSGLPSDRFSAERTGGSVSTLTIQRTQQEDSAVYLCASSPRTNQPQHFGDGTRLSIL.

CDR3 sequence: CASTLTQGAYNEQFF. Here the CDR3 DNA reads TGCGCCAGCACCCTGACGCAGGGGGCCTACAATGAGCAGTTCTTC. This sequence joins TRBV5-1 and TRBJ2-1, with 7 bases identical to TRBD1. With 6 bases clipped from V and 2 bases from J, the junction kept 8 bases outside the gene matches. Germline V gene sequence: CDR1 SGHRS, CDR2 YFSETQ. The CDR3 contains 15 residues.

The chain combines TRBV2 with TRBJ1-5; TRBD1 aligns across 7 bases. J lost 2 bases, V lost 4 bases, and 2 bases had no gene match. The CDR3 extends over 14 amino acids. Germline CDR1 and CDR2: SNHLY and FYNNEI. CDR3 coding DNA: TGTGCCAGCAGTGCTGACAGGGGCAATCAGCCCCAGCATTTT. As protein: CASSADRGNQPQHF.

V usage is TRBV2 and J usage is TRBJ2-2; D is undetermined. Per germline, CDR1 SNHLY and CDR2 FYNNEI. Trimming left V 4 bases short and J 7 bases short, with 10 bases between. CDR3 length: 13 residues. Here the CDR3 reads CASSVVRDGELFF. CDR3 sequence (DNA): TGTGCCAGCAGTGTAGTCCGTGACGGGGAGCTGTTTTTT.

V gene TRBV10-3 combines with J gene TRBJ2-3; TRBD1 might be the D (6 bases). Per the germline V gene, CDR1 is ENHRY and CDR2 is SYGVKD. The CDR3 consists of 14 residues. Trimming took 9 bases from V and 0 from J, leaving 13 bases between them. The CDR3 spells CAIKQGPSTDTQYF. In DNA, the CDR3 is TGTGCCATAAAACAGGGTCCTAGCACAGATACGCAGTATTTT.

This chain connects TRBV28 to TRBJ2-1; 11 nucleotides line up with TRBD1. Germline V gene data show CDR1 as MDHEN and CDR2 as SYDVKM. With V trimmed by 3 bases and J by 6 bases, 1 base remained unmatched. The CDR3 contains 14 residues. The CDR3 bases are TGTGCCAGCAGTTTCGGGACAGGGGGCAATGAGCAGTTCTTC. Residues: CASSFGTGGNEQFF.

The chain recombines TRBV7-9 with TRBJ2-2; no firm D call. This CDR3 is 14 amino acids long. Germline V lookup: CDR1 SEHNR, CDR2 FQNEAQ (reference sequence). The ends were cut back, 2 bases at V and 3 bases at J, with 7 bases in the middle. The CDR3 nucleotides are TGTGCCAGCAGCTTATCTCGGGACACCGGGGAGCTGTTTTTT. Protein: CASSLSRDTGELFF.

The V gene is TRBV4-3, the J gene TRBJ2-1; TRBD1 might be the D (5 bases). CDR1 and CDR2 from the germline V gene are LGHNA and YSLEER. This CDR3 spans 15 amino acids. Trimming left V 2 bases short and J 7 bases short, with 15 bases between. The CDR3 bases are TGCGCCAGCAGCCAAAATCCTGTAGGGGATAATGAGCAGTTCTTC. Protein sequence: CASSQNPVGDNEQFF.

The chain employs TRBV7-2 and TRBJ2-1, with 7 bases matching TRBD2. Germline V CDR1 and CDR2: SGHTA, FQGNSA. Trimming at V came to 7 bases and at J to 7 bases, leaving 19 bases not matched to a gene. This CDR3 spans 17 amino acids. CDR3 sequence reads: CASNNGGAGRAGNEQFF. Written as DNA, the CDR3 is TGTGCCAGCAACAACGGGGGAGCGGGACGGGCGGGGAATGAGCAGTTCTTC.

The chain employs TRBV10-2 and TRBJ1-2; D might be TRBD1 (6 bases). CDR3 length equals 14 residues. V lost 2 bases to trimming and J lost 2 bases, with 9 bases between them. From germline, CDR1 is WSHSY and CDR2 SAAADI. CDR3 bases: TGCGCCAGCAGTGAGGACAGGCCCAACTATGGCTACACCTTC. It translates to CASSEDRPNYGYTF.

The chain links TRBV28 to TRBJ2-7; 8 positions match TRBD2. Germline V gives CDR1 MDHEN, CDR2 SYDVKM. V lost 3 bases and J lost 7; bases outside the gene matches: 8. The CDR3 has 14 amino acids. The CDR3 loop reads CASSFVSGVEEQYF. CDR3 bases: TGTGCCAGCAGTTTCGTTAGCGGGGTGGAGGAGCAGTACTTC.

This clone appeared once. This chain joins TRBV5-1 and TRBJ2-7; maybe TRBD1 (6 bases). Germline loops: CDR1 SGHRS, CDR2 YFSETQ. The V end lost 0 bases, the J end lost 5 bases, and 9 bases lay between the germline ends. CDR3 size: 13 residues. CDR3 in amino acids: CASSLGQVNEQYF. The CDR3 DNA sequence: TGCGCCAGCAGCTTGGGACAGGTAAACGAGCAGTACTTC.

The rearrangement joins TRBV5-1 to TRBJ2-1; TRBD2 matches 10 bases. V shed 0 bases and J 7 bases; nucleotides not matched to a gene: 4. The germline CDR1 and CDR2 sequences are SGHRS and YFSETQ. The CDR3 is 15 residues long. CDR3 region: CASSLALAGVNEQFF. The CDR3 DNA sequence: TGCGCCAGCAGCTTGGCCCTAGCGGGAGTTAATGAGCAGTTCTTC.

The chain carries TRBV19 and TRBJ1-5; weak D call: TRBD1 (5 bases). V lost 7 bases and J lost 0, with 22 bases in between. CDR1 and CDR2 from the germline V gene are LNHDA and SQIVND (reference sequence). The CDR3 extends over 18 amino acids. The CDR3 DNA reads TGTGCCAGTAACCGGGACTCGGTCCCCCCGTATAGCAATCAGCCCCAGCATTTT. Amino acid sequence: CASNRDSVPPYSNQPQHF.

The chain links TRBV5-5 to TRBJ2-1, with D hard to call. The CDR3 runs 13 residues. The germline gives CDR1 SGHKS, CDR2 YYEKEE (reference sequence). The germline V and J ends were trimmed by 4 bases and 4 bases, with 9 bases remaining between them. Here the CDR3 reads CASSGVMYNEQFF. The CDR3 DNA sequence: TGTGCCAGCAGCGGAGTAATGTACAATGAGCAGTTCTTC.

J is TRBJ2-7 and V is TRBV6-2 or TRBV6-3; D possibly corresponds to TRBD2 (6 bases). The CDR3 totals 15 residues. V lost 2 bases to trimming and J lost 2 bases, with 13 bases between them. Germline values: CDR1 MNHEY, CDR2 SVGEGT. CDR3 bases: TGTGCCAGCAGTTACGGGACTCTCAGAACCTACGAGCAGTACTTC. It codes for CASSYGTLRTYEQYF.

CDR3 protein: CASSPDRTGSPLHF. Here the CDR3 DNA reads TGCGCCAGCAGCCCGGACAGGACCGGTTCACCCCTCCACTTT. The chain carries TRBV5-1 and TRBJ1-6; the match to TRBD1 covers 7 bases. V dropped 4 bases and J dropped 9; count of bases not matched to a gene: 7. The CDR3 spans 14 residues. Germline V gene data show CDR1 as SGHRS and CDR2 as YFSETQ.

CDR3 protein: CASRQNLGQVRYEQYF. Here the CDR3 DNA reads TGTGCCAGCAGGCAAAACTTGGGACAGGTGAGGTACGAGCAGTACTTC. V gene TRBV21-1 combines with J gene TRBJ2-7; TRBD1, the table's D call, was not compared with the DNA. TRBV21-1 is deemed a pseudogene. The CDR3 is made up of 16 amino acids.